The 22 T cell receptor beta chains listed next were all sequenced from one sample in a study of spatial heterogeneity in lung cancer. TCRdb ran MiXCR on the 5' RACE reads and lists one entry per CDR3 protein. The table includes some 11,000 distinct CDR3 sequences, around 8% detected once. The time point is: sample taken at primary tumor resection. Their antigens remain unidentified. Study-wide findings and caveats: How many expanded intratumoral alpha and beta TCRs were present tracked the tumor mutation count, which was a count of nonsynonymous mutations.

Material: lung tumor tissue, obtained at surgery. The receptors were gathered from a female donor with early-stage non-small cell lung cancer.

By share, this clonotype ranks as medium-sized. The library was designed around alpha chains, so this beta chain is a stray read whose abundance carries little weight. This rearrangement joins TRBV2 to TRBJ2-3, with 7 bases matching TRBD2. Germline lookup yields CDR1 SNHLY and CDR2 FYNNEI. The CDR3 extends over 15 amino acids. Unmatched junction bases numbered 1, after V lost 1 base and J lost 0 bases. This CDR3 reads CASSEGGGSTDTQYF. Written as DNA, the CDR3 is TGTGCCAGCAGTGAAGGGGGGGGTAGCACAGATACGCAGTATTTT.

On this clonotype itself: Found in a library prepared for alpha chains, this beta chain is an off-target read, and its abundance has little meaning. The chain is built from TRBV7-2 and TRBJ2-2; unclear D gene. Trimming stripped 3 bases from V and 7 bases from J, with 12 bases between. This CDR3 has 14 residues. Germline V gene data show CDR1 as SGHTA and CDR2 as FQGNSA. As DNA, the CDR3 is TGTGCCAGCAGCTTTATGACCCCGGGCGGGGAGCTGTTTTTT. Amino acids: CASSFMTPGGELFF.

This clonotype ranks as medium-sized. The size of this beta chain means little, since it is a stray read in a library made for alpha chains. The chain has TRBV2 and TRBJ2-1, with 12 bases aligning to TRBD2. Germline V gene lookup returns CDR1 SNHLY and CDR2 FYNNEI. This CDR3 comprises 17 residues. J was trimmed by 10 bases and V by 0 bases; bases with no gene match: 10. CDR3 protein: CASSEALRLAGELEQFF. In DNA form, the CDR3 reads TGTGCCAGCAGTGAAGCGCTTCGACTAGCGGGGGAGCTGGAGCAGTTCTTC.

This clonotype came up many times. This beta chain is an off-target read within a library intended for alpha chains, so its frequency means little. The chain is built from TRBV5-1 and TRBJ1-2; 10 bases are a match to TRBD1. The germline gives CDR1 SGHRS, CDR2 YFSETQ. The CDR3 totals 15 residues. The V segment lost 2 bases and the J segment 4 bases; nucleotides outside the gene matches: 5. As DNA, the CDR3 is TGCGCCAGCAGCTTCGGGACAGGGGCGACCTATGGCTACACCTTC. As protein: CASSFGTGATYGYTF. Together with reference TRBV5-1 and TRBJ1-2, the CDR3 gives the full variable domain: KAGVTQTPRYLIKTRGQQVTLSCSPISGHRSVSWYQQTPGQGLQFLFEYFSETQRNKGNFPGRFSGRQFSNSRSEMNVSTLELGDSALYLCASSFGTGATYGYTFGSGTRLTVV.

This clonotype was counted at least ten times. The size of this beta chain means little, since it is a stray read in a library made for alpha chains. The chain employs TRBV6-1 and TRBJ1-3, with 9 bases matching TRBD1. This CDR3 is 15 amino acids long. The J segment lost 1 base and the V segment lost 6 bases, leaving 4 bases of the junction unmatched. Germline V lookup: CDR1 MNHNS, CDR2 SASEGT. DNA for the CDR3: TGTGCCAGCAGGGGACAGGGCGTATCTGGAAACACCATATATTTT. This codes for CASRGQGVSGNTIYF.

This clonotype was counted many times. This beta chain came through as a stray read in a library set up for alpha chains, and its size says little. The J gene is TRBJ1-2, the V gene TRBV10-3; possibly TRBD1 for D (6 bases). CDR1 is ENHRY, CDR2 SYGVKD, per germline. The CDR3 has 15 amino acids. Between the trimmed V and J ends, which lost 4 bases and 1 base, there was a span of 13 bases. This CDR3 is CAISGRDTVNYGYTF. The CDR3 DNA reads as TGTGCCATCAGTGGTCGGGACACGGTTAACTATGGCTACACCTTC.

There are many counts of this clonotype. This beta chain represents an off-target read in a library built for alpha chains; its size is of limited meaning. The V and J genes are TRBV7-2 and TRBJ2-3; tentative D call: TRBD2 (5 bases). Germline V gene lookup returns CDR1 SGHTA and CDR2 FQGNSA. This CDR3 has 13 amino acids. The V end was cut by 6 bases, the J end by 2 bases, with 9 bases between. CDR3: CASRTLDTDTQYF. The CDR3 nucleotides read TGTGCCAGCAGGACACTAGACACAGATACGCAGTATTTT.

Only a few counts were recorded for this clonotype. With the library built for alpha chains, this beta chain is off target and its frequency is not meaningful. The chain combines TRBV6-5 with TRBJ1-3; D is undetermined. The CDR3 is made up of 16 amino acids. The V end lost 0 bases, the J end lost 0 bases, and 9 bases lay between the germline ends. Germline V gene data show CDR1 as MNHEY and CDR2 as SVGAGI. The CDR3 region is CASSYSRASSGNTIYF. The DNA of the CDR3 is TGTGCCAGCAGTTACTCGAGGGCCAGCTCTGGAAACACCATATATTTT.

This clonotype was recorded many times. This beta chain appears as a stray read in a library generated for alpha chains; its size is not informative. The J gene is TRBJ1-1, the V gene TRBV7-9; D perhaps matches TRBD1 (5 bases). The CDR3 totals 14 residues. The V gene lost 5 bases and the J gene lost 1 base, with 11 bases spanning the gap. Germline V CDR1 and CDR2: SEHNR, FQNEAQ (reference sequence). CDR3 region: CASSLGLTNTEAFF. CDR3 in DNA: TGTGCCAGCAGCCTGGGACTTACGAACACTGAAGCTTTCTTT.

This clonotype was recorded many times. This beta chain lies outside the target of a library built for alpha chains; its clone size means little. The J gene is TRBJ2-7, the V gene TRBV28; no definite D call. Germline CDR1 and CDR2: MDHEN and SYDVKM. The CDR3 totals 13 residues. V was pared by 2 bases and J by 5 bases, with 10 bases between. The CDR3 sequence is CASSLIQDHEQYF. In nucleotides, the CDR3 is TGTGCCAGCAGTTTAATCCAGGACCACGAGCAGTACTTC.

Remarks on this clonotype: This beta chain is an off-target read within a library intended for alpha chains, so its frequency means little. For the CDR3, the DNA is TGCGCCAGCAGCATACCGGGACTAGCGGGGCCCAATGAGCAGTTCTTC. Translated: CASSIPGLAGPNEQFF. The chain uses TRBV4-1 and TRBJ2-1; 13 positions match TRBD2. Germline V lookup: CDR1 MGHRA, CDR2 YSYEKL. Trimming at V came to 5 bases and at J to 6 bases, leaving 7 bases not matched to a gene. The CDR3 length is 16 residues.

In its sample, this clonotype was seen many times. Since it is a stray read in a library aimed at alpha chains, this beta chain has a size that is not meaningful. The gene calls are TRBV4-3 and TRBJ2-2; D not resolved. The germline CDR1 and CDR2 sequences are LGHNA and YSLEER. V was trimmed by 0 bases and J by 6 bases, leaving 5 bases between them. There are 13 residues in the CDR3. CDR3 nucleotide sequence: TGCGCCAGCAGCCAAGATAACTCCGGGGAGCTGTTTTTT. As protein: CASSQDNSGELFF.

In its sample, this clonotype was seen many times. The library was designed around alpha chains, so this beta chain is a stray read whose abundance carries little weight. The DNA for the CDR3 is TGCGCCTGCTCTATTTCCGGGACTAGGAACACAGATACGCAGTATTTT. Encoded protein: CACSISGTRNTDTQYF. The V call is TRBV5-1, the J call TRBJ2-3; 8 nucleotides agree with TRBD2. J was trimmed by 2 bases and V by 10 bases; bases with no gene match: 15. Germline V gene data show CDR1 as SGHRS and CDR2 as YFSETQ. There are 16 residues in the CDR3. Based on the CDR3 plus reference TRBV5-1 and TRBJ2-3, the full variable domain is KAGVTQTPRYLIKTRGQQVTLSCSPISGHRSVSWYQQTPGQGLQFLFEYFSETQRNKGNFPGRFSGRQFSNSRSEMNVSTLELGDSALYLCACSISGTRNTDTQYFGPGTRLTVL.

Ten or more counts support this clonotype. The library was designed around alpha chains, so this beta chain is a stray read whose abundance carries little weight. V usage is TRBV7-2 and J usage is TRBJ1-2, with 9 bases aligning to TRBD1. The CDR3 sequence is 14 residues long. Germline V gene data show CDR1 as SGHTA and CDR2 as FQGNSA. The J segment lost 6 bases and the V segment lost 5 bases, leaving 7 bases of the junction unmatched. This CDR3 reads CASSPGTGRDGYTF. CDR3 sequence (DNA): TGTGCCAGCAGCCCCGGGACAGGGAGGGATGGCTACACCTTC.

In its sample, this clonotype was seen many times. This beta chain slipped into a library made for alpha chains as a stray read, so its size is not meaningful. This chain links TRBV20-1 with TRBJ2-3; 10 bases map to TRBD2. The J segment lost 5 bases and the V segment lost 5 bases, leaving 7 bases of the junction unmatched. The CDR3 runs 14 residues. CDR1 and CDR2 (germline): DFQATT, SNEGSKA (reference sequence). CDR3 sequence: CSAGQRGGIDTQYF. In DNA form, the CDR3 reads TGCAGTGCTGGACAGCGGGGGGGTATAGATACGCAGTATTTT.

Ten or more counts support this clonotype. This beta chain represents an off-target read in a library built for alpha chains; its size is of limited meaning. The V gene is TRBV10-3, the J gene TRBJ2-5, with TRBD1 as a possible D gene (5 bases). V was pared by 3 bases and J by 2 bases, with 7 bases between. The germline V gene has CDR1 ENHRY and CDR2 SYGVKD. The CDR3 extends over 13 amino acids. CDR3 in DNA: TGTGCCATCAGTGAAGGGGCACAAGAGACCCAGTACTTC. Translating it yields CAISEGAQETQYF.

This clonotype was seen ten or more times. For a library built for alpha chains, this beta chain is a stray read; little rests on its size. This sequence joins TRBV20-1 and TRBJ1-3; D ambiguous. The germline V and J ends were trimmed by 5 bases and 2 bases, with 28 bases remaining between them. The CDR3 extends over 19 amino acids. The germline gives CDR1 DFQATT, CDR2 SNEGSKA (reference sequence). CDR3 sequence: CSAPTLGRAALPAGNTIYF. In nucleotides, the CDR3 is TGCAGTGCTCCGACGCTGGGAAGGGCAGCTTTACCGGCTGGAAACACCATATATTTT.

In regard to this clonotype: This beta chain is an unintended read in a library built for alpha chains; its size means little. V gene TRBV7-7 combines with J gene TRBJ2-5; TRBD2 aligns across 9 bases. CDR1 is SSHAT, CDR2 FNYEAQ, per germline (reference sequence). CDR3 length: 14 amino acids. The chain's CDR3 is CASPGGGGAETQYF. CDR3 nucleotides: TGTGCTAGCCCGGGCGGCGGGGGGGCAGAGACCCAGTACTTC.

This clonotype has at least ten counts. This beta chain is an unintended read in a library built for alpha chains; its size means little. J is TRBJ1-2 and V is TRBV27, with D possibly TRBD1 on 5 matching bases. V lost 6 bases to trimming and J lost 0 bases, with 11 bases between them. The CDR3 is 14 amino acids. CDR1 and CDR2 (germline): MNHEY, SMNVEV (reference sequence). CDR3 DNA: TGTGCCAGCAGAAAGGGGAGGACTAACTATGGCTACACCTTC. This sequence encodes CASRKGRTNYGYTF.

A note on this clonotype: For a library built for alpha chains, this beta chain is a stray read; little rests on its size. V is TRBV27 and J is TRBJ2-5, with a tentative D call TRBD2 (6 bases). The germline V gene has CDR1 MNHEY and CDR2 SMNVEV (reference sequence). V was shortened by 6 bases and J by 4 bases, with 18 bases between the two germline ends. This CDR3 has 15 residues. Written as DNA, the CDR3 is TGTGCCAGCAGCCACCCCGCCGGGGGTGGAGAGACCCAGTACTTC. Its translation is CASSHPAGGGETQYF.

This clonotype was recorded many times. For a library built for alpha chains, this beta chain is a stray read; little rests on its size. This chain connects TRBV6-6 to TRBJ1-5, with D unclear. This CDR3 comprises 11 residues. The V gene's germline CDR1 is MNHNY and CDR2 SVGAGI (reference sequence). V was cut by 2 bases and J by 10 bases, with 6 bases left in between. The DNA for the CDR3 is TGTGCCAGCAGTTACACCGGTCCCCAGCATTTT. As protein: CASSYTGPQHF.

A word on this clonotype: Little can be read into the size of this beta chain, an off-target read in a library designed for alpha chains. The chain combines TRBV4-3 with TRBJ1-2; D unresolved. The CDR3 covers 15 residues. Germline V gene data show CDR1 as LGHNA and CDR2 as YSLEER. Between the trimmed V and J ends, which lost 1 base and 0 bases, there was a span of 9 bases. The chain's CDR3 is CASSQVVGANYGYTF. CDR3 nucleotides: TGCGCCAGCAGCCAAGTCGTTGGGGCTAACTATGGCTACACCTTC.